Shown below are 19 T cell receptor beta chains from a single sample sequenced in a study of T cell repertoires in cytomegalovirus infection. Each CDR3 protein is one row after TCRdb ran MiXCR on the reads. Of about 450,000 distinct CDR3 sequences in the sample, roughly 30% are singletons; the top ten hold roughly 15%. Sequenced sample: PBMCs. The receptor source for this set is a human donor in good health (CMV status not recorded). Some clones in this sample may be carry-over from other donors' samples.

The chain uses TRBV7-9 and TRBJ1-6; 9 bases align to TRBD1. The junction had 4 bases not matched to a gene; V was cut back by 5 bases and J by 8 bases. Germline V gives CDR1 SEHNR, CDR2 FQNEAQ (reference sequence). This CDR3 region has 14 residues. CDR3 coding DNA: TGTGCCAGCAGCCTGGGACAGGGCCATTCACCCCTCCACTTT. Encoded protein: CASSLGQGHSPLHF.

The table lists this clonotype with many counts. V usage is TRBV7-2 and J usage is TRBJ1-3; D not certain. The CDR3 loop spans 14 amino acids. Germline loops: CDR1 SGHTA, CDR2 FQGNSA. V gave up 5 bases and J gave up 0 bases, with 8 bases separating them. CDR3 residues: CASSQGSSGNTIYF. The CDR3 nucleotides are TGTGCCAGCAGCCAAGGTTCCTCTGGAAACACCATATATTTT.

The V and J genes are TRBV7-4 and TRBJ2-2; no clear D gene. Per the germline V gene, CDR1 is SGHVT and CDR2 is SQSDAQ. The CDR3 spans 12 residues. V dropped 7 bases and J dropped 7 bases, with 10 bases sitting between them. The CDR3 is CASTWTGGELFF. In DNA form, the CDR3 reads TGTGCCAGCACCTGGACCGGCGGGGAGCTGTTTTTT.

This clonotype has ten or more counts. This chain connects TRBV7-8 to TRBJ2-5; D remains unclear. V lost 2 bases to trimming and J lost 5 bases, with 15 bases between them. Per the germline V gene, CDR1 is SGHVS and CDR2 is FQNEAQ. There are 15 residues in the CDR3. The CDR3 loop reads CASSLRDRLVETQYF. The CDR3 DNA reads as TGTGCCAGCAGCTTACGCGACCGCCTCGTCGAGACCCAGTACTTC.

Comments on this clonotype: One end of the junction varies from germline; a read error may be responsible. The chain combines TRBV2 with TRBJ1-2, with D possibly TRBD1 on 6 matching bases. CDR1 is SNHLY, CDR2 FYNNEI, per germline. The CDR3 extends over 14 amino acids. As DNA, the CDR3 is TGTGCCCGCAGTGACAGGACAGAGCCCTATGTCTACAACTTC. This codes for CARSDRTEPYVYNF.

The CDR3 loop reads CATSAGAGNQPQHF. In DNA, the CDR3 is TGTGCCACCAGTGCAGGGGCGGGCAATCAGCCCCAGCATTTT. The J gene is TRBJ1-5, the V gene TRBV24-1, with a weak D call TRBD1 (6 bases). Germline V lookup: CDR1 KGHDR, CDR2 SFDVKD. Trimming removed 5 bases from V and 2 bases from J, with 9 bases in between. The CDR3 loop spans 14 amino acids.

The chain employs TRBV12-3 or TRBV12-4 and TRBJ2-5; 11 bases map to TRBD2. The CDR3 has 16 amino acids. J was trimmed by 5 bases and V by 1 base; bases with no gene match: 6. As DNA, the CDR3 is TGTGCCAGCAGTTTAGTACTAGCGGGGGCGGGGGAGACCCAGTACTTC. Protein sequence: CASSLVLAGAGETQYF.

This clonotype was counted at least ten times. The chain couples TRBV6-1 to TRBJ1-5, with D perhaps TRBD1 (6 bases). Germline CDR1 and CDR2: MNHNS and SASEGT. The CDR3 extends over 13 amino acids. V lost 10 bases and J lost 5, with 15 bases in between. CDR3 sequence (DNA): TGTGCCACTCGCGGGGGCTACGATCAGCCCCAGCATTTT. Translating it yields CATRGGYDQPQHF.

The chain uses TRBV20-1 and TRBJ2-5, with D tentatively TRBD1 or TRBD2 (6 bases each). V was pared by 6 bases and J by 5 bases, with 19 bases between. Germline V lookup: CDR1 DFQATT, CDR2 SNEGSKA (reference sequence). The CDR3 length is 14 residues. CDR3 DNA sequence: TGCAGTGCCATGGATGGGGGGCTGGGGGAGACCCAGTACTTC. As protein: CSAMDGGLGETQYF.

This clonotype was seen only a few times. V usage is TRBV7-9 and J usage is TRBJ1-1; D is ambiguous. V was shortened by 3 bases and J by 1 base, with 6 bases between the two germline ends. CDR3 size: 13 residues. Germline V gene lookup returns CDR1 SEHNR and CDR2 FQNEAQ (reference sequence). The CDR3 is CASSFHGNTEAFF. DNA of the CDR3: TGTGCCAGCAGCTTCCATGGGAACACTGAAGCTTTCTTT.

Turning to this clonotype: This may arise from a read error, as a much more abundant clone is one base away. The chain links TRBV7-9 to TRBJ2-7; 8 bases are a match to TRBD1. The CDR3 contains 13 residues. From germline, CDR1 is SEHNR and CDR2 FQNEAQ (reference sequence). The trim removed 7 bases at V and 8 bases at J, leaving 10 bases unmatched. The DNA of the CDR3 is TGTGCCAGCACCTGGACAGGGTGGTACAAGCAGTACTTC. Translating gives CASTWTGWYKQYF.

The chain links TRBV28 to TRBJ2-5; 10 bases map to TRBD1. Per germline, CDR1 MDHEN and CDR2 SYDVKM. This CDR3 is 15 amino acids long. The junction had 14 bases not matched to a gene; V was cut back by 11 bases and J by 5 bases. Here the CDR3 reads CASQSGTGALETQYF. CDR3 DNA: TGTGCCTCCCAGTCCGGGACAGGGGCCTTGGAGACCCAGTACTTC.

The genes are TRBV20-1 and TRBJ2-7; D is uncertain. The germline V and J ends were trimmed by 5 bases and 0 bases, with 14 bases remaining between them. Per germline, CDR1 DFQATT and CDR2 SNEGSKA (reference sequence). This CDR3 is 14 amino acids long. The CDR3, as DNA: TGCAGTGCTGTCCTCCTGTTAAGCTCCTACGAGCAGTACTTC. This codes for CSAVLLLSSYEQYF.

With respect to this clonotype: This is likely a read error, given that the CDR3 carries no conserved phenylalanine or tryptophan at its end. J is TRBJ1-2 and V is TRBV27, with no clear D. Germline V gene sequence: CDR1 MNHEY, CDR2 SMNVEV (reference sequence). This CDR3 has 12 amino acids. V was trimmed by 3 bases and J by 8 bases, leaving 10 bases between them. CDR3 bases: TGTGCCAGCAGTTTTCCCGGTGAGGGCTACACCTTA. Its protein product is CASSFPGEGYTL.

The chain is built from TRBV4-3 and TRBJ2-1, with 8 bases aligning to TRBD2. V lost 4 bases, J lost 7 bases, and 12 bases stayed unmatched. This CDR3 is built from 16 residues. CDR1 and CDR2 from the germline V gene are LGHNA and YSLEER. The CDR3 is CASSPDGGGLSNEQFF. The CDR3, as DNA: TGCGCCAGCAGCCCAGACGGGGGGGGCCTGTCAAATGAGCAGTTCTTC.

The V gene is TRBV20-1, the J gene TRBJ2-5, with a tentative D call TRBD1 (5 bases). Germline CDR1 reads DFQATT; CDR2 reads SNEGSKA (reference sequence). The CDR3 has 15 amino acids. V was trimmed by 3 bases and J by 5 bases, leaving 19 bases between them. The CDR3 bases are TGCAGTGCTAGTCAGGGTTATCCTCCAGGGGAGACCCAGTACTTC. Amino acid sequence: CSASQGYPPGETQYF.

The chain has TRBV3-1 and TRBJ1-1; D ambiguous. V gave up 1 base and J gave up 10 bases, with 10 bases separating them. CDR3 length: 12 residues. Germline values: CDR1 LGHDT, CDR2 YNNKEL (reference sequence). CDR3 protein: CASSQVNTGAFF. The CDR3 DNA reads as TGTGCCAGCAGCCAAGTTAATACCGGAGCTTTCTTT.

Worth noting for this clonotype: Germline is not matched at one junction end, which may reflect a read error. The rearrangement joins TRBV12-3 or TRBV12-4 to TRBJ2-5, with 8 bases identical to TRBD2. The CDR3 sequence is 16 residues long. CDR3 nucleotide sequence: TGTGCCAGCAGTTTCCGGACAGTGATCGGGGGGGAGACCAAGTCCTTC. Translation: CASSFRTVIGGETKSF.

Of note for this clonotype: Lacking the conserved final phenylalanine or tryptophan, this CDR3 likely reflects a read error. The chain is built from TRBV11-2 and TRBJ2-7; 8 nucleotides line up with TRBD2. The CDR3 has 14 residues. The J segment lost 7 bases and the V segment lost 1 base, leaving 6 bases of the junction unmatched. CDR1 is SGHAT and CDR2 is FQNNGV in the germline V gene. The CDR3 DNA sequence: TGTGCCAGCAGCTTAGTAAGCGGGGGCTCGGAGCAGTACTTA. It codes for CASSLVSGGSEQYL.